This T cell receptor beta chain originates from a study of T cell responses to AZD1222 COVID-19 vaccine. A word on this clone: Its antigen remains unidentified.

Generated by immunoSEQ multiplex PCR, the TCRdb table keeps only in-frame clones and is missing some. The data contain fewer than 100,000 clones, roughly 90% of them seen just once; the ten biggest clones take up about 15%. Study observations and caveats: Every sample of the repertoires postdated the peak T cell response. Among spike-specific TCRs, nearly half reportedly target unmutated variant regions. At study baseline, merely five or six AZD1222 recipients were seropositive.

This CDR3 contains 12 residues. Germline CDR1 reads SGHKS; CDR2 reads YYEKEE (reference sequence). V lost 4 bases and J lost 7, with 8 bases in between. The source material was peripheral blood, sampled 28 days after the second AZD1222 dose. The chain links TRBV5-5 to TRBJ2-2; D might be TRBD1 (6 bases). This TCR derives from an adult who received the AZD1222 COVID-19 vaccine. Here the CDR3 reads CASSLQGGELFF. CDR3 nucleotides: TGTGCCAGCAGCCTACAGGGCGGGGAGCTGTTTTTT.